This T cell receptor (beta chain) came from a study of patients and donors after allogeneic stem cell transplantation. TCRdb used MiXCR to reprocess the RT-PCR reads, holding one entry per CDR3 protein. The table has about 110,000 distinct CDR3 sequences, about a third seen once. This CDR3 is 14 amino acids long. Germline V gives CDR1 KGHSH, CDR2 LQKENI. V gave up 4 bases and J gave up 7 bases; unmatched junction bases: 10. Input material: blood, either unsorted or a sorted T cell fraction (not recorded which). The source of this sequence is a human donor who was either an allogeneic HSCT recipient or a stem cell or donor lymphocyte infusion donor (not recorded which). It is not recorded whose cells these are; they may come from a transplant donor. The chain links TRBV18 to TRBJ2-7; TRBD2 agrees at 7 bases. The CDR3: CASSRASGHREQYF. For the CDR3, the DNA is TGTGCCAGCTCACGGGCTAGCGGCCACAGGGAGCAGTACTTC.